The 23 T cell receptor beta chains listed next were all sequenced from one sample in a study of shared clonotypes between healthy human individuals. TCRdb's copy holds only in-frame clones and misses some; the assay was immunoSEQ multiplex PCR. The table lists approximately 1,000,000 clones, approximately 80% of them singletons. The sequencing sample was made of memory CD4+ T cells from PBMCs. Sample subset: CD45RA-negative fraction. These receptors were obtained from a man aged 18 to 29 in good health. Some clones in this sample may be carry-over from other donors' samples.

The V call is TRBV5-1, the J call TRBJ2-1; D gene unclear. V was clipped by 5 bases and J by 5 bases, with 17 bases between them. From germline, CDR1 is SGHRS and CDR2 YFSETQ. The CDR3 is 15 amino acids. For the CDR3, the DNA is TGCGCCAGCAGGCCGGCCTACCGGTTGAACAATGAGCAGTTCTTC. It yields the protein CASRPAYRLNNEQFF. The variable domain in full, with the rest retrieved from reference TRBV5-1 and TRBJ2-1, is KAGVTQTPRYLIKTRGQQVTLSCSPISGHRSVSWYQQTPGQGLQFLFEYFSETQRNKGNFPGRFSGRQFSNSRSEMNVSTLELGDSALYLCASRPAYRLNNEQFFGPGTRLTVL.

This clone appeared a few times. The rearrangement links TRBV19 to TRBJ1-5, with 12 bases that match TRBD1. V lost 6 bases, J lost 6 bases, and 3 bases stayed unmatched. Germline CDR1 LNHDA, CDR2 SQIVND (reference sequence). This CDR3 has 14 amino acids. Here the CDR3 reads CASRGQGAGQPQHF. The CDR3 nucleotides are TGTGCCAGTAGGGGACAGGGGGCAGGTCAGCCCCAGCATTTT.

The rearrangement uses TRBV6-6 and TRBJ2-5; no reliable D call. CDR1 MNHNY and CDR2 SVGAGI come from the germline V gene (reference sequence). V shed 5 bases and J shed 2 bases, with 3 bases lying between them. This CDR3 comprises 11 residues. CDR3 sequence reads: CASSAQETQYF. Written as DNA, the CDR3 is TGTGCCAGCAGTGCGCAAGAGACCCAGTACTTC.

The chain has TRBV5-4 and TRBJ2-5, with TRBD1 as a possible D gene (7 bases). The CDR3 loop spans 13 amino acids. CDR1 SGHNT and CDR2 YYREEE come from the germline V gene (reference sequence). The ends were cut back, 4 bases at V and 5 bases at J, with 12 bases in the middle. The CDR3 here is CASSPTGRETQYF. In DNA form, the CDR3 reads TGTGCCAGCAGCCCGACAGGGAGGGAGACCCAGTACTTC.

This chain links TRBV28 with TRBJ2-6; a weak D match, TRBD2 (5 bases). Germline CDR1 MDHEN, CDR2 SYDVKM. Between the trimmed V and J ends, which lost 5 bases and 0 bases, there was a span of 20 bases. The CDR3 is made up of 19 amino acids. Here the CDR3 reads CASSTAPTWESSGANVLTF. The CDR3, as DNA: TGTGCCAGCAGTACTGCCCCGACGTGGGAGAGCTCTGGGGCCAACGTCCTGACTTTC.

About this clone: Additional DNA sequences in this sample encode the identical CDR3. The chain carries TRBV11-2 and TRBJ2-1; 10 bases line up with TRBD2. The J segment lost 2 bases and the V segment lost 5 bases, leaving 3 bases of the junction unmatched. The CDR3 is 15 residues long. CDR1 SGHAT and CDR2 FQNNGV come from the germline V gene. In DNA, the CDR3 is TGTGCCAGCAGCCTCGGACTAGCGGCCTACAATGAGCAGTTCTTC. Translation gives CASSLGLAAYNEQFF. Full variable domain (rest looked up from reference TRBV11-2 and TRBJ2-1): EAGVAQSPRYKIIEKRQSVAFWCNPISGHATLYWYQQILGQGPKLLIQFQNNGVVDDSQLPKDRFSAERLKGVDSTLKIQPAKLEDSAVYLCASSLGLAAYNEQFFGPGTRLTVL.

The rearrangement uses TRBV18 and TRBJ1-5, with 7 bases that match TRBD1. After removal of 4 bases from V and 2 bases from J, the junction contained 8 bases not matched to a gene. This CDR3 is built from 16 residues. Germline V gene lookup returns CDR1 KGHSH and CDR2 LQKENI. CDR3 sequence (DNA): TGTGCCAGCTCACGACTCCGGGACAGAGGCAATCAGCCCCAGCATTTT. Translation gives CASSRLRDRGNQPQHF. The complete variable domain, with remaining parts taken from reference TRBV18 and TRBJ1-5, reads NAGVMQNPRHLVRRRGQEARLRCSPMKGHSHVYWYRQLPEEGLKFMVYLQKENIIDESGMPKERFSAEFPKEGPSILRIQQVVRGDSAAYFCASSRLRDRGNQPQHFGDGTRLSIL.

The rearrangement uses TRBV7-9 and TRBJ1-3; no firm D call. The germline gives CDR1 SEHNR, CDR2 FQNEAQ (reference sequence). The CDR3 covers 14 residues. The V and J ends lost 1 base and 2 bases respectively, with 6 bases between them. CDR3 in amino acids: CASSLDATGNTIYF. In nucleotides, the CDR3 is TGTGCCAGCAGCTTAGATGCCACTGGAAACACCATATATTTT.

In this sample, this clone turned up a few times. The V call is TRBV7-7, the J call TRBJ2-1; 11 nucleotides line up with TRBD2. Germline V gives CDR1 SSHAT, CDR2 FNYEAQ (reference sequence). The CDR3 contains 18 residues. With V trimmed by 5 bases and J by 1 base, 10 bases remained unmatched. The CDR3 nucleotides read TGTGCCAGCAGCCCCTGGGGTACTAGCGGGAGTTCCTACAATGAGCAGTTCTTC. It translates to CASSPWGTSGSSYNEQFF.

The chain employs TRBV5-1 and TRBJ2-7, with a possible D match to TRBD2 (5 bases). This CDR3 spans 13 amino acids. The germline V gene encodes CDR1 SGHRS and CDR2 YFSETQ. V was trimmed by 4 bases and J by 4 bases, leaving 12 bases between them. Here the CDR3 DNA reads TGCGCCAGCAGCCCAGACGGGATTTACGAGCAGTACTTC. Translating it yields CASSPDGIYEQYF.

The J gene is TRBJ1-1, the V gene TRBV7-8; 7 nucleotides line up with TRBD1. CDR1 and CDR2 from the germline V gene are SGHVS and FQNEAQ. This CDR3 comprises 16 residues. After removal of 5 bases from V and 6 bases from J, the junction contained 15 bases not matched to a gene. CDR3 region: CASSPSRAGGFAEAFF. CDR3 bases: TGTGCCAGCAGCCCCTCTCGTGCAGGGGGGTTCGCTGAAGCTTTCTTT.

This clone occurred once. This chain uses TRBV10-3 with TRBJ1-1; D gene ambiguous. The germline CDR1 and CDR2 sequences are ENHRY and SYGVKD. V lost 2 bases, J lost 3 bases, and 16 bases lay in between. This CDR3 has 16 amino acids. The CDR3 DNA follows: TGTGCCATCAGTGAGGAGGCACGTAAGGGCTACACTGAAGCTTTCTTT. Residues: CAISEEARKGYTEAFF.

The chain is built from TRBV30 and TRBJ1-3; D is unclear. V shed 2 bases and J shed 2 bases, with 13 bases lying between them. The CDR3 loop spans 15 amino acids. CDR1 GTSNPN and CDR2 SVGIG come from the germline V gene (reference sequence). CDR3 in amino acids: CAWSPRLLAGNTIYF. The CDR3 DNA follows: TGTGCCTGGAGTCCCAGGCTCCTCGCTGGAAACACCATATATTTT.

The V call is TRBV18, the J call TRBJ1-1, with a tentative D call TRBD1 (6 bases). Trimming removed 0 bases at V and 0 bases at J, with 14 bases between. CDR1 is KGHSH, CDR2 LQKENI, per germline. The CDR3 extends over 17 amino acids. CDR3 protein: CASSPPAGGGMNTEAFF. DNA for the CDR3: TGTGCCAGCTCACCACCGGCGGGGGGCGGAATGAACACTGAAGCTTTCTTT.

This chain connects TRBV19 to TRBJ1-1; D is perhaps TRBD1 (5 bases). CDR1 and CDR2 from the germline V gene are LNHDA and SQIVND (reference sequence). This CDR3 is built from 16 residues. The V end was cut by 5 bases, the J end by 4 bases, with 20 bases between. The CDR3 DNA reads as TGTGCCAGTAGTCCCCGTGGGGCGGGTGAAGCCACTGAAGCTTTCTTT. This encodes CASSPRGAGEATEAFF.

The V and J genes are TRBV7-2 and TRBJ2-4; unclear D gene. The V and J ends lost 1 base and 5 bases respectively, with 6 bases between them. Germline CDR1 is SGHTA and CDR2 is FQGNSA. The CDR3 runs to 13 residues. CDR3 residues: CASSLGSENIQYF. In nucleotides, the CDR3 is TGTGCCAGCAGCTTAGGGTCAGAAAACATTCAGTACTTC. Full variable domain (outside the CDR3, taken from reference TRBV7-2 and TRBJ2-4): GAGVSQSPSNKVTEKGKDVELRCDPISGHTALYWYRQSLGQGLEFLIYFQGNSAPDKSGLPSDRFSAERTGGSVSTLTIQRTQQEDSAVYLCASSLGSENIQYFGAGTRLSVL.

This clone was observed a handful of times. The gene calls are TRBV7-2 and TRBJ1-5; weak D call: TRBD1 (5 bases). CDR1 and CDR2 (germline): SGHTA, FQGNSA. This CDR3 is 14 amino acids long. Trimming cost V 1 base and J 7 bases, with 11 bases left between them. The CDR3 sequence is CASSLGVGAQPQHF. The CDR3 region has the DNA TGTGCCAGCAGCTTAGGTGTTGGGGCCCAGCCCCAGCATTTT.

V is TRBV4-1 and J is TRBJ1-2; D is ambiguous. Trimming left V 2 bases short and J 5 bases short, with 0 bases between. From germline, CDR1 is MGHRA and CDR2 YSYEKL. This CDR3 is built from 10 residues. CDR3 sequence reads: CASSQYGYTF. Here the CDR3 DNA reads TGCGCCAGCAGCCAATATGGCTACACCTTC.

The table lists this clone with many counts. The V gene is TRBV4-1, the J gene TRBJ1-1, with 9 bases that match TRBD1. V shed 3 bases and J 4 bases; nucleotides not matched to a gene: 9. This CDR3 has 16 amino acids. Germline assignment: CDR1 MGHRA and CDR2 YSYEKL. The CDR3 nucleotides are TGCGCCAGCAGCCAGAGAGCAGGGACAGGGCGCACTGAAGCTTTCTTT. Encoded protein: CASSQRAGTGRTEAFF.

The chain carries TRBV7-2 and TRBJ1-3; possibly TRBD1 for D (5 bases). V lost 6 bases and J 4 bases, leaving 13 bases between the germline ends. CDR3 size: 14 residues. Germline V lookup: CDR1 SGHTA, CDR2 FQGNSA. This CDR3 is CASRSGTSGNTIYF. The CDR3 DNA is TGTGCCAGCAGATCGGGGACTTCCGGAAACACCATATATTTT.

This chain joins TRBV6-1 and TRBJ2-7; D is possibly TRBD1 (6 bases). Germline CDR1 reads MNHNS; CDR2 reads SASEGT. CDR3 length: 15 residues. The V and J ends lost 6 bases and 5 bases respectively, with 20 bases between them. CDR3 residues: CASSGQLGSENEQYF. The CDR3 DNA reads TGTGCCAGCAGCGGACAGTTAGGTTCGGAGAACGAGCAGTACTTC.

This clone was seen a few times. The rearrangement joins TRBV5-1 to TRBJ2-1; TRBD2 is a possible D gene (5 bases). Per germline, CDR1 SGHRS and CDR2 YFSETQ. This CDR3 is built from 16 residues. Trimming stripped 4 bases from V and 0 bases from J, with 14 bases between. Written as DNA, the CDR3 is TGCGCCAGCAGCCAGGAGGCCTCGAGCTCCTACAATGAGCAGTTCTTC. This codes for CASSQEASSSYNEQFF.

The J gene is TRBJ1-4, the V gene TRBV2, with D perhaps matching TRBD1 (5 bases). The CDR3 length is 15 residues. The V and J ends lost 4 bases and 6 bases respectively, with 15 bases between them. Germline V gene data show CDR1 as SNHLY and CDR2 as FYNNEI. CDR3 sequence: CASSASRTPYEKLFF. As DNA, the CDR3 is TGTGCCAGCAGTGCTAGTAGGACACCTTATGAAAAACTGTTTTTT.